Below, 26 T cell receptor beta chains from the same sample are listed, as sequenced in a study of glioma-infiltrating T cells. Amplification of TCR alpha and beta CDR3 regions from RNA used iRepertoire nested multiplex PCR. TCRdb passed the multiplex PCR reads through MiXCR, listing each CDR3 protein once. This repertoire shows about 99,000 distinct CDR3 sequences, around 28% found once; its top ten account for 44%. Sequencing was carried out using glioma tissue, nonneoplastic brain tissue, or PBMCs (not recorded which). The source is a human donor with low-grade glioma or glioblastoma, undergoing nonglioma brain surgery, or in good health (not recorded which).

This clonotype was observed many times. CDR3 sequence reads: CASSWGGGTEAFF. CDR3 sequence (DNA): TGTGCCAGCAGCTGGGGGGGAGGCACTGAAGCTTTCTTT. The chain carries TRBV11-2 and TRBJ1-1, with TRBD1 as a possible D gene (5 bases). Germline CDR1 reads SGHAT; CDR2 reads FQNNGV. The CDR3 extends over 13 amino acids. The V end lost 4 bases, the J end lost 4 bases, and 10 bases lay between the germline ends.

The chain carries TRBV19 and TRBJ2-5, with D perhaps TRBD2 (7 bases). This CDR3 region has 13 residues. CDR1 is LNHDA, CDR2 SQIVND, per germline (reference sequence). The V gene lost 8 bases and the J gene lost 1 base, with 11 bases spanning the gap. This chain's CDR3 is CASGAGAQETQYF. As DNA, the CDR3 is TGTGCCAGTGGTGCGGGGGCCCAAGAGACCCAGTACTTC.

Ten or more counts support this clonotype. In nucleotides, the CDR3 is TGTGCCAGCAGCTTACGTAGCGGGGAAGATACGCAGTATTTT. Amino acids: CASSLRSGEDTQYF. V is TRBV7-2 and J is TRBJ2-3, with 8 bases aligning to TRBD2. CDR3 size: 14 residues. Germline assignment: CDR1 SGHTA and CDR2 FQGNSA. Losses at the gene ends were 2 bases for V and 5 bases for J; bases not matched to a gene: 3.

A word on this clonotype: As the CDR3 is not closed by the conserved phenylalanine or tryptophan, this likely results from a read error. The chain carries TRBV5-1 and TRBJ1-1; 7 nucleotides agree with TRBD1. CDR3 size: 14 residues. The germline V gene has CDR1 SGHRS and CDR2 YFSETQ. As DNA, the CDR3 is TGCGCCAGCGGCTTAGGACAGGAAGACACTGAAGCTTTCATT. Protein sequence: CASGLGQEDTEAFI.

This clonotype has a count of ten or more. The chain couples TRBV7-2 to TRBJ1-5; D uncertain. Germline loops: CDR1 SGHTA, CDR2 FQGNSA. V was shortened by 2 bases and J by 0 bases, with 5 bases between the two germline ends. The CDR3 is 14 amino acids. The CDR3 spells CASSLQFSNQPQHF. DNA of the CDR3: TGTGCCAGCAGCTTACAGTTTAGCAATCAGCCCCAGCATTTT.

For this clonotype: A read error may be the cause here, since a much bigger clone is one base away. The chain carries TRBV20-1 and TRBJ2-5; TRBD2 matches 7 bases. Germline assignment: CDR1 DFQATT and CDR2 SNEGSKA (reference sequence). The junction had 3 bases not matched to a gene; V was cut back by 0 bases and J by 5 bases. CDR3 size: 13 residues. CDR3 region: CSARDGLVETQYF. The CDR3 coding sequence is TGCAGTGCTAGAGACGGACTAGTGGAGACCCAGTACTTC.

A few counts support this clonotype. A much larger clone sits a single nucleotide away, making a read error possible. The V gene is TRBV24-1, the J gene TRBJ2-3; D not certain. The CDR3 runs to 16 residues. Per the germline V gene, CDR1 is KGHDR and CDR2 is SFDVKD. The CDR3 loop is CAASDVSVRGTDTQYF. CDR3 nucleotide sequence: TGTGCCGCCAGTGATGTTTCAGTTCGGGGCACAGATACGCAGTATTTT.

This chain's CDR3 is CASSQAEGRGYTF. The CDR3 DNA is TGCGCCAGCAGCCAAGCGGAGGGAAGGGGCTACACCTTC. The chain joins TRBV4-1 to TRBJ1-2; D unclear. Germline-derived CDR1 and CDR2 are MGHRA and YSYEKL. Trimming cost V 1 base and J 8 bases, with 11 bases left between them. The CDR3 length is 13 residues.

This clonotype has at least ten counts. The rearrangement links TRBV7-2 to TRBJ2-1; TRBD1 matches at 8 bases. Germline CDR1 and CDR2: SGHTA and FQGNSA. V dropped 4 bases and J dropped 4; count of bases not matched to a gene: 6. This CDR3 spans 15 amino acids. DNA of the CDR3: TGTGCCAGCAGCTCGGACAGGGCTTTTTACAATGAGCAGTTCTTC. Amino acid sequence: CASSSDRAFYNEQFF.

Ten or more counts support this clonotype. This sequence joins TRBV28 and TRBJ1-1; 9 positions agree with TRBD1. V lost 6 bases to trimming and J lost 6 bases; unmatched junction nucleotides: 5. The CDR3 is 13 residues long. Germline loops: CDR1 MDHEN, CDR2 SYDVKM. CDR3 in DNA: TGTGCCAGCAGGGGGACAGGGATAGCTGAAGCTTTCTTT. Its protein product is CASRGTGIAEAFF.

This clonotype was seen a few times. The chain carries TRBV29-1 and TRBJ1-5; TRBD1 agrees at 8 bases. The trim removed 6 bases at V and 6 bases at J, leaving 10 bases unmatched. The germline CDR1 and CDR2 sequences are SQVTM and ANQGSEA. CDR3 length: 14 amino acids. CDR3 bases: TGCAGCGTCAGTACGACAGGGGTTAGTCAGCCCCAGCATTTT. Amino acids: CSVSTTGVSQPQHF.

This clonotype was seen a handful of times. One base away lies a much larger clone, so this may be a sequencing read error. This chain connects TRBV2 to TRBJ1-2, with 8 bases that match TRBD1. There are 15 residues in the CDR3. J lost 10 bases, V lost 7 bases, and 17 bases had no gene match. Per the germline V gene, CDR1 is SNHLY and CDR2 is FYNNEI. CDR3 loop: CASIPQAWTGMDYTF. The CDR3 DNA follows: TGTGCCAGCATTCCCCAGGCTTGGACAGGGATGGACTACACCTTC.

This clonotype occurred many times. This rearrangement joins TRBV6-6 to TRBJ2-7; 9 nucleotides align to TRBD1. This CDR3 is built from 14 residues. CDR1 is MNHNY, CDR2 SVGAGI, per germline (reference sequence). Trimming at V came to 2 bases and at J to 2 bases, leaving 1 base not matched to a gene. CDR3 coding DNA: TGTGCCAGCAGTTACGGGACAGGGACCTACGAGCAGTACTTC. Its translation: CASSYGTGTYEQYF.

On this clonotype: Being one base from a much bigger clone, this may be a read error. Written as DNA, the CDR3 is TGTGCCAGCTCACCAGTACCAGGGGCAGGCACTGAAGGTTTCTTT. Its translation is CASSPVPGAGTEGFF. J is TRBJ1-1 and V is TRBV18; TRBD1 is a possible D gene (6 bases). CDR1 is KGHSH, CDR2 LQKENI, per germline. CDR3 length: 15 residues. Looking up the rest from reference TRBV18 and TRBJ1-1 gives the full variable domain: NAGVMQNPRHLVRRRGQEARLRCSPMKGHSHVYWYRQLPEEGLKFMVYLQKENIIDESGMPKERFSAEFPKEGPSILRIQQVVRGDSAAYFCASSPVPGAGTEGFFGQGTRLTVV.

This clonotype was recorded many times. The rearrangement uses TRBV27 and TRBJ1-2, with 11 bases that match TRBD1. The CDR3 runs 17 residues. CDR1 and CDR2 from the germline V gene are MNHEY and SMNVEV (reference sequence). The V and J ends lost 3 bases and 8 bases, in that order; junction bases with no gene match: 14. CDR3 DNA sequence: TGTGCCAGCAGTTTCCTTCGGACAGGGGGCCGTCCGGAGGGCTACACCTTC. It codes for CASSFLRTGGRPEGYTF.

This clonotype was recorded many times. This CDR3 is CASSLGSGGSTDTQYF. DNA for the CDR3: TGTGCCAGCAGCTTAGGAAGCGGGGGGTCCACAGATACGCAGTATTTT. The chain uses TRBV7-3 and TRBJ2-3, with TRBD2 matching over 9 bases. J was trimmed by 2 bases and V by 2 bases; bases with no gene match: 5. CDR3 length: 16 amino acids. CDR1 is SGHTA and CDR2 is FQGTGA in the germline V gene.

This clonotype came up many times. The chain has TRBV27 and TRBJ1-2; 7 positions agree with TRBD1. This CDR3 comprises 14 residues. CDR1 is MNHEY, CDR2 SMNVEV, per germline (reference sequence). Trimming removed 4 bases from V and 0 bases from J; junction bases left unmatched: 2. The CDR3 sequence is CASSSGQPNYGYTF. The DNA of the CDR3 is TGTGCCAGCAGTTCGGGACAGCCTAACTATGGCTACACCTTC.

This clonotype has ten or more counts. V is TRBV6-6 and J is TRBJ1-2; a possible D gene is TRBD1 (5 bases). The V end was cut by 0 bases, the J end by 4 bases, with 15 bases between. Looked up from germline, CDR1 is MNHNY and CDR2 is SVGAGI (reference sequence). The CDR3 is 16 amino acids. The chain's CDR3 is CASSYSMRGEGYGYTF. DNA of the CDR3: TGTGCCAGCAGTTACTCGATGAGAGGGGAGGGCTATGGCTACACCTTC.

This clonotype was counted at least ten times. V gene TRBV3-1 combines with J gene TRBJ2-3; 11 positions match TRBD2. The germline V gene has CDR1 LGHDT and CDR2 YNNKEL (reference sequence). This CDR3 contains 17 residues. The trim removed 3 bases at V and 4 bases at J, leaving 9 bases unmatched. DNA for the CDR3: TGTGCCAGCAGCCACGTAAAACTAGCGGGGGTTGCAGATACGCAGTATTTT. Its protein product is CASSHVKLAGVADTQYF.

This clonotype came up many times. The chain joins TRBV12-3 or TRBV12-4 to TRBJ2-3; D is undetermined. The CDR3 totals 12 residues. The V end was cut by 3 bases, the J end by 7 bases, with 8 bases between. CDR3 sequence reads: CASSLVAYTQYF. CDR3 nucleotide sequence: TGTGCCAGCAGTTTGGTGGCATATACGCAGTATTTT.

This clonotype was observed a handful of times. The chain is built from TRBV13 and TRBJ2-3; 12 positions agree with TRBD2. Germline V gives CDR1 PRHDT, CDR2 FYEKMQ (reference sequence). The ends lost 5 bases at V and 0 bases at J; junction bases unmatched: 6. This CDR3 region has 17 residues. The CDR3, as DNA: TGTGCCAGCAGCATCGGACTAGCGGGGTCTAGCACAGATACGCAGTATTTT. It translates to CASSIGLAGSSTDTQYF.

This clonotype has ten or more counts. This chain connects TRBV20-1 to TRBJ2-7, with 7 bases matching TRBD2. CDR1 and CDR2 (germline): DFQATT, SNEGSKA (reference sequence). V trimming: 0 bases; J trimming: 3 bases; junction bases outside the gene matches: 5. CDR3 size: 14 residues. The CDR3 loop reads CSARDTRGDYEQYF. In DNA, the CDR3 is TGCAGTGCTAGAGATACCCGGGGGGACTACGAGCAGTACTTC.

This clonotype was found many times. The chain employs TRBV4-2 and TRBJ2-1; D not resolved. CDR1 and CDR2 from the germline V gene are LGHNA and YNFKEQ. V lost 0 bases to trimming and J lost 10 bases, with 7 bases between them. The CDR3 loop spans 12 amino acids. In DNA form, the CDR3 reads TGTGCCAGCAGCCAAGATGTGAGGGAGCAGTTCTTC. Amino acid sequence: CASSQDVREQFF.

This clonotype showed up just a few times. V is TRBV5-1 and J is TRBJ2-1, with D possibly being TRBD2 (6 bases). V was clipped by 1 base and J by 4 bases, with 15 bases between them. The CDR3 length is 16 residues. Germline V gives CDR1 SGHRS, CDR2 YFSETQ. The CDR3 coding sequence is TGCGCCAGCAGCTTGTCCCCGGGACTCCAATACAATGAGCAGTTCTTC. It yields the protein CASSLSPGLQYNEQFF. Using reference TRBV5-1 and TRBJ2-1 for the parts outside the CDR3, the full variable domain is KAGVTQTPRYLIKTRGQQVTLSCSPISGHRSVSWYQQTPGQGLQFLFEYFSETQRNKGNFPGRFSGRQFSNSRSEMNVSTLELGDSALYLCASSLSPGLQYNEQFFGPGTRLTVL.

CDR3 sequence reads: CASADGSREAQYF. The CDR3, as DNA: TGTGCCAGTGCTGACGGGTCCAGGGAGGCCCAGTACTTC. The chain joins TRBV19 to TRBJ2-5, with a possible D match to TRBD2 (6 bases). V lost 8 bases and J lost 9, with 19 bases in between. The CDR3 sequence is 13 residues long. CDR1 and CDR2 from the germline V gene are LNHDA and SQIVND (reference sequence).

This sequence joins TRBV29-1 and TRBJ2-3, with 11 bases fitting TRBD2. Germline-derived CDR1 and CDR2 are SQVTM and ANQGSEA. The CDR3 is 14 residues long. J lost 5 bases, V lost 3 bases, and 4 bases had no gene match. CDR3 loop: CSVEIAGGQDTQYF. CDR3 DNA sequence: TGCAGCGTTGAGATAGCGGGGGGGCAAGATACGCAGTATTTT.